One and the same sample provided the 32 T cell receptor beta chains below, sequenced in a study of PD-1 blockade in classical Hodgkin lymphoma. In every patient, relapse followed autologous stem cell transplantation, while exposure to brentuximab vedotin differed. The repertoire was sequenced with immunoSEQ multiplex PCR; TCRdb's copy has only in-frame clones and lacks some. The sample holds approximately 27,000 clones, around 84% seen once. The sample in question was peripheral blood mononuclear cells (PBMCs), obtained at baseline. The source is a human donor with classical Hodgkin lymphoma.

This chain uses TRBV7-8 with TRBJ2-3; 8 bases line up with TRBD2. V was pared by 0 bases and J by 5 bases, with 10 bases of the junction left unmatched. The CDR3 consists of 17 residues. The germline V gene has CDR1 SGHVS and CDR2 FQNEAQ. The CDR3 sequence is CASSLAAAAGGRDTQYF. CDR3 in DNA: TGTGCCAGCAGCTTAGCCGCGGCGGCGGGGGGTCGAGATACGCAGTATTTT.

This chain uses TRBV6-6 with TRBJ1-1; no clear D gene. This CDR3 region has 13 residues. Per germline, CDR1 MNHNY and CDR2 SVGAGI (reference sequence). Trimming cost V 6 bases and J 1 base, with 9 bases left between them. The CDR3 DNA reads as TGTGCCAGCAGCAACGGTAGGAACACTGAAGCTTTCTTT. Its translation: CASSNGRNTEAFF.

This clone came up a few times. The sample carries other DNA sequences with the same CDR3. The chain combines TRBV4-3 with TRBJ2-7; tentative D call: TRBD2 (6 bases). Germline V gene lookup returns CDR1 LGHNA and CDR2 YSLEER. V dropped 0 bases and J dropped 2 bases, with 8 bases sitting between them. The CDR3 contains 14 residues. CDR3 sequence: CASSQDAGPYEQYF. The CDR3 nucleotides read TGCGCCAGCAGCCAAGACGCGGGGCCCTACGAGCAGTACTTC.

CDR3 in DNA: TGTGCCAGCAGCTTTTTACCGGGACAGGCGTATAATTCACCCCTCCACTTT. This gives the protein CASSFLPGQAYNSPLHF. This sequence joins TRBV7-2 and TRBJ1-6, with 8 nucleotides matching TRBD1. Germline V gene lookup returns CDR1 SGHTA and CDR2 FQGNSA. With 3 bases clipped from V and 4 bases from J, the junction kept 8 bases outside the gene matches. The CDR3 extends over 17 amino acids.

The chain couples TRBV2 to TRBJ2-2; 8 positions agree with TRBD1. Trimming removed 9 bases from V and 3 bases from J; junction bases left unmatched: 6. The CDR3 spans 14 residues. Germline V gene lookup returns CDR1 SNHLY and CDR2 FYNNEI. The CDR3 sequence: CARSQGAHTGELFF. The DNA for the CDR3 is TGTGCCAGGTCGCAGGGGGCGCACACCGGGGAGCTGTTTTTT.

A single count supports this clone. The chain joins TRBV4-3 to TRBJ2-5; D is possibly TRBD2 (7 bases). The ends were cut back, 0 bases at V and 5 bases at J, with 13 bases in the middle. The CDR3 loop spans 15 amino acids. Germline V gene lookup returns CDR1 LGHNA and CDR2 YSLEER. The CDR3 coding sequence is TGCGCCAGCAGCCAAGATAGGGGGGGGGTGGAGACCCAGTACTTC. Protein product: CASSQDRGGVETQYF.

The chain links TRBV5-1 to TRBJ1-1; D is uncertain. Per germline, CDR1 SGHRS and CDR2 YFSETQ. Trimming left V 3 bases short and J 3 bases short, with 12 bases between. This CDR3 region has 14 residues. The CDR3 region has the DNA TGCGCCAGCAGCTCCCCCACAACACACACTGAAGCTTTCTTT. Protein: CASSSPTTHTEAFF.

J is TRBJ2-1 and V is TRBV4-3; 8 positions agree with TRBD2. V lost 1 base, J lost 4 bases, and 3 bases stayed unmatched. This CDR3 comprises 15 residues. Germline CDR1 and CDR2: LGHNA and YSLEER. Here the CDR3 DNA reads TGCGCCAGCAGCCAAGTGGGCGGGGGGTACAATGAGCAGTTCTTC. Its translation: CASSQVGGGYNEQFF.

In this sample, this clone turned up a few times. The chain combines TRBV27 with TRBJ1-5, with no clear D. V gave up 6 bases and J gave up 1 base, with 13 bases separating them. Germline CDR1 MNHEY, CDR2 SMNVEV (reference sequence). CDR3 length: 15 amino acids. The CDR3 sequence: CASRKGPGSNQPQHF. Written as DNA, the CDR3 is TGTGCCAGCAGAAAAGGACCGGGGAGCAATCAGCCCCAGCATTTT.

CDR3 bases: TGCAGCGTTGACTTTACAGGCCAGACTAGCGGGGGGGCTGGCGCCTCCAATGAGCAGTTCTTC. It yields the protein CSVDFTGQTSGGAGASNEQFF. The gene calls are TRBV29-1 and TRBJ2-1; 14 bases fit TRBD2. Germline CDR1 SQVTM, CDR2 ANQGSEA. Germline trimming cut 3 bases from V and 6 bases from J; bases unmatched to any gene: 22. There are 21 residues in the CDR3.

The rearrangement uses TRBV5-1 and TRBJ2-5; 12 bases map to TRBD2. The J segment lost 4 bases and the V segment lost 7 bases, leaving 11 bases of the junction unmatched. The CDR3 sequence is 16 residues long. Germline lookup yields CDR1 SGHRS and CDR2 YFSETQ. CDR3 in amino acids: CASSTASGGAGETQYF. The CDR3 DNA sequence: TGCGCCAGCTCCACGGCTAGCGGGGGGGCTGGAGAGACCCAGTACTTC.

The chain is built from TRBV7-8 and TRBJ2-2; D might be TRBD2 (6 bases). The CDR3 length is 16 residues. The ends were cut back, 0 bases at V and 1 base at J, with 9 bases in the middle. In germline, CDR1 is SGHVS, CDR2 FQNEAQ. In DNA, the CDR3 is TGTGCCAGCAGCTTAGCCTTGGGGGGGAACACCGGGGAGCTGTTTTTT. As protein: CASSLALGGNTGELFF.

The V gene is TRBV5-1, the J gene TRBJ2-7; the D is unclear. Per the germline V gene, CDR1 is SGHRS and CDR2 is YFSETQ. The CDR3 extends over 15 amino acids. Trimming shortened V by 0 bases and J by 0 bases, and 10 bases separated the two germline ends. In DNA form, the CDR3 reads TGCGCCAGCAGCTTGGGTGGAGATTTCTCCTACGAGCAGTACTTC. Its translation is CASSLGGDFSYEQYF.

The CDR3 protein is CASSFEQAESTEAFF. CDR3 DNA sequence: TGTGCCAGCAGCTTCGAACAGGCAGAGAGCACTGAAGCTTTCTTT. This chain connects TRBV5-6 to TRBJ1-1; the D gene is possibly TRBD1 (5 bases). V was trimmed by 2 bases and J by 4 bases, leaving 15 bases between them. Germline CDR1 and CDR2: SGHDT and YYEEEE. The CDR3 loop spans 15 amino acids.

The CDR3 protein is CASSPPQGNRLYF. CDR3 nucleotide sequence: TGTGCCAGCAGCCCCCCCCAAGGGAACCGGCTATATTTT. The rearrangement joins TRBV9 to TRBJ1-3; D is ambiguous. The V gene lost 4 bases and the J gene lost 14 bases, with 19 bases spanning the gap. Germline CDR1 SGDLS, CDR2 YYNGEE. CDR3 length equals 13 residues.

The chain employs TRBV9 and TRBJ1-4; TRBD1 aligns across 9 bases. J gave up 8 bases and V 4 bases, and 12 bases lay outside the gene matches. CDR1 is SGDLS, CDR2 YYNGEE, per germline. This CDR3 is 16 amino acids long. CDR3 residues: CASSPGKQGAGEKLFF. The CDR3 nucleotides are TGTGCCAGCAGCCCCGGGAAACAGGGGGCAGGGGAAAAACTGTTTTTT.

This chain joins TRBV2 and TRBJ1-5; D not certain. Germline CDR1 SNHLY, CDR2 FYNNEI. The CDR3 consists of 11 residues. The V and J ends lost 5 bases and 5 bases respectively, with 4 bases between them. CDR3 bases: TGTGCCAGCAGTCGAGATCAGCCCCAGCATTTT. Its translation: CASSRDQPQHF.

This chain connects TRBV18 to TRBJ2-7, with TRBD1 identical over 9 bases. The CDR3 loop spans 15 amino acids. Germline CDR1 is KGHSH and CDR2 is LQKENI. V dropped 2 bases and J dropped 3; count of bases not matched to a gene: 5. DNA for the CDR3: TGTGCCAGCTCACCATCGGGGACAGGGAGCTACGAGCAGTACTTC. Translated: CASSPSGTGSYEQYF.

The rearrangement links TRBV9 to TRBJ2-5; 9 bases agree with TRBD2. J gave up 5 bases and V 0 bases, and 8 bases lay outside the gene matches. This CDR3 has 16 amino acids. CDR1 is SGDLS, CDR2 YYNGEE, per germline. CDR3 amino acids: CASSVDAGGPWETQYF. In DNA, the CDR3 is TGTGCCAGCAGCGTAGACGCGGGGGGGCCGTGGGAGACCCAGTACTTC.

The genes are TRBV7-9 and TRBJ2-2, with a possible D match to TRBD1 (6 bases). Germline CDR1 and CDR2: SEHNR and FQNEAQ (reference sequence). This CDR3 comprises 14 residues. Trimming took 1 base from V and 6 from J, leaving 9 bases between them. Here the CDR3 DNA reads TGTGCCAGCAGCTTAGACCAGGGGCCCGGGGAGCTGTTTTTT. Translated: CASSLDQGPGELFF.

The rearrangement links TRBV5-1 to TRBJ1-1; TRBD1 aligns across 8 bases. The CDR3 spans 17 residues. Looked up from germline, CDR1 is SGHRS and CDR2 is YFSETQ. The ends lost 5 bases at V and 4 bases at J; junction bases unmatched: 16. The CDR3 here is CASRPHGQGEGSTEAFF. As DNA, the CDR3 is TGCGCCAGCAGGCCCCATGGACAGGGAGAGGGAAGCACTGAAGCTTTCTTT.

This chain connects TRBV6-1 to TRBJ2-3, with D possibly called TRBD1 or TRBD2 (5 bases each). The germline V gene has CDR1 MNHNS and CDR2 SASEGT. The ends were cut back, 6 bases at V and 0 bases at J, with 7 bases in the middle. The CDR3 contains 13 residues. The CDR3: CASSRDSTDTQYF. The CDR3, as DNA: TGTGCCAGCAGCCGGGACAGCACAGATACGCAGTATTTT.

This clone was seen just once. V gene TRBV18 combines with J gene TRBJ2-3; 13 bases line up with TRBD2. V was clipped by 1 base and J by 5 bases; unmatched bases: 3. The CDR3 extends over 16 amino acids. The germline gives CDR1 KGHSH, CDR2 LQKENI. The chain's CDR3 is CASSPRLAGGEDTQYF. CDR3 sequence (DNA): TGTGCCAGCTCACCACGACTAGCGGGGGGTGAAGATACGCAGTATTTT.

The CDR3 coding sequence is TGTGCCATCACCACTTACCCGGACAGAGCCACTGAAGCTTTCTTT. It encodes CAITTYPDRATEAFF. This sequence joins TRBV6-1 and TRBJ1-1; possibly TRBD1 for D (6 bases). Trimming cost V 10 bases and J 4 bases, with 22 bases left between them. CDR1 and CDR2 from the germline V gene are MNHNS and SASEGT. The CDR3 runs to 15 residues.

V is TRBV7-9 and J is TRBJ2-2, with TRBD1 matching over 10 bases. V dropped 5 bases and J dropped 6; count of bases not matched to a gene: 9. CDR1 and CDR2 (germline): SEHNR, FQNEAQ (reference sequence). The CDR3 runs to 16 residues. The CDR3 nucleotides are TGTGCCAGCAGCCGGTCGGGACAGGGGCCTTCCGGGGAGCTGTTTTTT. Its protein product is CASSRSGQGPSGELFF.

The V gene is TRBV5-1, the J gene TRBJ2-3; TRBD2 matches 7 bases. V lost 0 bases, J lost 2 bases, and 6 bases stayed unmatched. The CDR3 length is 16 residues. Per the germline V gene, CDR1 is SGHRS and CDR2 is YFSETQ. The CDR3 DNA is TGCGCCAGCAGCTTGGATATTAGCGGGTACACAGATACGCAGTATTTT. Protein: CASSLDISGYTDTQYF.

The V gene is TRBV18, the J gene TRBJ2-1, with 8 nucleotides matching TRBD1. Germline V CDR1 and CDR2: KGHSH, LQKENI. The CDR3 sequence is 15 residues long. With 5 bases clipped from V and 5 bases from J, the junction kept 8 bases outside the gene matches. Written as DNA, the CDR3 is TGTGCCAGCTCAAACCAGGGGGCGATGAACAATGAGCAGTTCTTC. Its protein is CASSNQGAMNNEQFF.

This chain joins TRBV5-1 and TRBJ2-3; 12 nucleotides align to TRBD2. The CDR3 length is 18 residues. CDR1 is SGHRS and CDR2 is YFSETQ in the germline V gene. The ends lost 1 base at V and 0 bases at J; junction bases unmatched: 6. The CDR3 region is CASSLRGLAGTSTDTQYF. For the CDR3, the DNA is TGCGCCAGCAGCTTGAGAGGACTAGCGGGGACTAGCACAGATACGCAGTATTTT.

This chain links TRBV7-2 with TRBJ2-1, with 7 nucleotides matching TRBD2. Germline V CDR1 and CDR2: SGHTA, FQGNSA. Trimming at V came to 9 bases and at J to 4 bases, leaving 12 bases not matched to a gene. This CDR3 contains 15 residues. The CDR3 region has the DNA TGTGCCAGTTCCCCTTCTGGGACTACTTACAATGAGCAGTTCTTC. It translates to CASSPSGTTYNEQFF.

CDR3 bases: TGCGCCAGCAGCTTGGTAGGAGGGCCGAACACTGAAGCTTTCTTT. Protein: CASSLVGGPNTEAFF. V gene TRBV5-1 combines with J gene TRBJ1-1, with D unclear. The CDR3 has 15 residues. Germline loops: CDR1 SGHRS, CDR2 YFSETQ. Trimming cost V 0 bases and J 1 base, with 10 bases left between them.

This rearrangement joins TRBV7-3 to TRBJ2-5; D is perhaps TRBD1 (5 bases). Between the trimmed V and J ends, which lost 2 bases and 7 bases, there was a span of 11 bases. The germline V gene has CDR1 SGHTA and CDR2 FQGTGA. The CDR3 spans 13 residues. The CDR3 nucleotides are TGTGCCAGCAGCTTAGGGGCTGCCGGGACCCAGTACTTC. This gives the protein CASSLGAAGTQYF.

The chain has TRBV5-1 and TRBJ2-5; 9 nucleotides agree with TRBD2. The CDR3 is 20 residues long. Germline CDR1 reads SGHRS; CDR2 reads YFSETQ. With V trimmed by 4 bases and J by 1 base, 20 bases remained unmatched. The CDR3 loop reads CASSGSGGRTTQETQETQYF. For the CDR3, the DNA is TGCGCCAGCAGCGGTAGCGGGGGCCGCACTACCCAAGAGACCCAAGAGACCCAGTACTTC.